The 22 T cell receptor beta chains below were found in one sample sequenced in a study of blood T cell repertoires in COVID-19. The method was immunoSEQ multiplex PCR; TCRdb's version includes in-frame clones alone and lacks a portion of them. The sample lists approximately 110,000 clones, over 75% occurring once. Sequences were obtained from peripheral blood. These receptors all stem from a woman aged 45 to 65 with acute or convalescent COVID-19.

On this clone: The junction departs from germline at one end; a sequencing error may be responsible. The chain recombines TRBV2 with TRBJ2-7; 7 bases agree with TRBD2. The CDR3 length is 14 residues. Germline CDR1 reads SNHLY; CDR2 reads FYNNEI. The CDR3 DNA reads TGTGCCAGCAGGGAAGTGGGGGGGACCTACGAGCAGTACTTC. The encoded protein is CASREVGGTYEQYF.

This clone came up many times. This rearrangement joins TRBV6-5 to TRBJ2-7, with TRBD2 identical over 8 bases. After removal of 7 bases from V and 6 bases from J, the junction contained 11 bases not matched to a gene. Germline CDR1 reads MNHEY; CDR2 reads SVGAGI. The CDR3 contains 14 residues. CDR3: CASTTGGVVGEQYF. In DNA form, the CDR3 reads TGTGCCAGCACTACCGGGGGGGTAGTGGGCGAGCAGTACTTC.

The V call is TRBV7-9, the J call TRBJ2-2; D may be TRBD2 (5 bases). The CDR3 contains 15 residues. V was cut by 1 base and J by 7 bases, with 13 bases left in between. CDR1 and CDR2 from the germline V gene are SEHNR and FQNEAQ (reference sequence). The DNA for the CDR3 is TGTGCCAGCAGCTTAGTCGGGGTGGTCGGCGGGGAGCTGTTTTTT. Protein: CASSLVGVVGGELFF.

This clone appeared a few times. The CDR3 loop is CASSTGGLYGYTF. The CDR3 DNA is TGTGCCAGCAGTACGGGGGGTCTCTATGGCTACACCTTC. V usage is TRBV28 and J usage is TRBJ1-2; possibly TRBD1 for D (5 bases). Trimming cost V 5 bases and J 4 bases, with 11 bases left between them. The CDR3 is made up of 13 amino acids. CDR1 and CDR2 (germline): MDHEN, SYDVKM.

This chain connects TRBV28 to TRBJ1-4, with D tentatively TRBD1 (5 bases). The CDR3 contains 14 residues. Germline CDR1 reads MDHEN; CDR2 reads SYDVKM. Trimming removed 10 bases from V and 0 bases from J, with 12 bases in between. The CDR3 DNA sequence: TGTGCCACCCAGGGCGCGGCAACTAATGAAAAACTGTTTTTT. It encodes CATQGAATNEKLFF.

About this clone itself: Other DNA sequences in the sample encode the same CDR3. The chain carries TRBV18 and TRBJ1-1, with D maybe TRBD1 (5 bases). This CDR3 is built from 14 residues. V was pared by 1 base and J by 3 bases, with 9 bases between. Per the germline V gene, CDR1 is KGHSH and CDR2 is LQKENI. The CDR3 sequence: CASSPLDKYTEAFF. In DNA form, the CDR3 reads TGTGCCAGCTCACCACTGGACAAGTACACTGAAGCTTTCTTT.

V is TRBV3-1 (or the pseudogene TRBV3-2) and J is TRBJ2-4; 10 nucleotides match TRBD1. V was pared by 1 base and J by 9 bases, with 6 bases of the junction left unmatched. Germline V gene data show CDR1 as LGHDT and CDR2 as YNNKEL (reference sequence). The CDR3 sequence is 15 residues long. Here the CDR3 reads CASSQGQGAFSIQYF. The CDR3 DNA reads as TGTGCCAGCAGCCAAGGACAGGGGGCGTTTAGCATTCAGTACTTC.

The chain recombines TRBV7-6 with TRBJ2-2; D is perhaps TRBD1 (7 bases). Per the germline V gene, CDR1 is SGHVS and CDR2 is FNYEAQ. Trimming shortened V by 0 bases and J by 4 bases, and 9 bases separated the two germline ends. The CDR3 contains 15 residues. DNA of the CDR3: TGTGCCAGCAGCTTAGCGCAGGGGGGCACCGGGGAGCTGTTTTTT. It yields the protein CASSLAQGGTGELFF. Drawing the rest from reference TRBV7-6 and TRBJ2-2, the complete variable domain is GAGVSQSPRYKVTKRGQDVALRCDPISGHVSLYWYRQALGQGPEFLTYFNYEAQQDKSGLPNDRFSAERPEGSISTLTIQRTEQRDSAMYRCASSLAQGGTGELFFGEGSRLTVL.

The V call is TRBV27, the J call TRBJ1-1; tentatively, D is TRBD1 (6 bases). Trimming removed 6 bases at V and 3 bases at J, with 17 bases between. The CDR3 is made up of 15 amino acids. The V gene's germline CDR1 is MNHEY and CDR2 SMNVEV (reference sequence). CDR3 region: CASRPSGTSYTEAFF. CDR3 nucleotide sequence: TGTGCCAGCAGGCCCTCAGGGACATCCTACACTGAAGCTTTCTTT.

This chain connects TRBV10-3 to TRBJ2-7; D is possibly TRBD1 (5 bases). Germline V gene data show CDR1 as ENHRY and CDR2 as SYGVKD. CDR3 length: 14 residues. Trimming removed 3 bases from V and 0 bases from J, with 9 bases in between. The CDR3 region is CAISEGQGSYEQYF. CDR3 nucleotide sequence: TGTGCCATCAGTGAAGGGCAGGGCTCCTACGAGCAGTACTTC.

V and J are TRBV6-5 and TRBJ2-7; D is possibly TRBD2 (7 bases). Germline-derived CDR1 and CDR2 are MNHEY and SVGAGI. Trimming left V 5 bases short and J 5 bases short, with 19 bases between. The CDR3 loop spans 15 amino acids. The CDR3 loop is CASSRGWGGNDEQYF. DNA of the CDR3: TGTGCCAGCAGTCGGGGTTGGGGGGGCAACGACGAGCAGTACTTC.

This chain uses TRBV2 with TRBJ1-1; D not certain. CDR1 is SNHLY and CDR2 is FYNNEI in the germline V gene. V was pared by 2 bases and J by 1 base, with 14 bases between. The CDR3 spans 16 residues. Written as DNA, the CDR3 is TGTGCCAGCAGTGAACGGCGAGGGCTCCCGAACACTGAAGCTTTCTTT. This translates into CASSERRGLPNTEAFF.

V is TRBV4-2 and J is TRBJ1-3; D may be TRBD1 (6 bases). Germline lookup yields CDR1 LGHNA and CDR2 YNFKEQ. The CDR3 has 18 residues. V was shortened by 1 base and J by 0 bases, with 16 bases between the two germline ends. The CDR3 coding sequence is TGTGCCAGCAGCCAAGCAGGCAGGGGCCTGAGCTCTGGAAACACCATATATTTT. Its translation is CASSQAGRGLSSGNTIYF.

In its sample, this clone was seen once. This chain joins TRBV28 and TRBJ1-5, with D perhaps TRBD1 (6 bases). CDR1 is MDHEN and CDR2 is SYDVKM in the germline V gene. Trimming cost V 8 bases and J 4 bases, with 12 bases left between them. The CDR3 covers 13 residues. For the CDR3, the DNA is TGTGCCAGCCTTCCCCAGGGGAATCAGCCCCAGCATTTT. This sequence encodes CASLPQGNQPQHF.

This rearrangement joins TRBV19 to TRBJ1-1, with TRBD1 as a possible D gene (6 bases). CDR1 is LNHDA and CDR2 is SQIVND in the germline V gene (reference sequence). Trimming took off 3 bases at V and 2 bases at J, with 10 bases between the two ends. There are 14 residues in the CDR3. This CDR3 reads CASSIGTRNTEAFF. DNA for the CDR3: TGTGCCAGTAGTATCGGGACACGCAACACTGAAGCTTTCTTT.

The chain carries TRBV5-1 and TRBJ1-4; tentatively, D is TRBD1 (5 bases). The CDR3 is 15 residues long. Trimming removed 4 bases at V and 5 bases at J, with 15 bases between. CDR1 SGHRS and CDR2 YFSETQ come from the germline V gene. DNA of the CDR3: TGCGCCAGCAGCATCTCAAGGGGCGGCAATGAAAAACTGTTTTTT. Translating it yields CASSISRGGNEKLFF.

The rearrangement uses TRBV2 and TRBJ2-7; 11 bases match TRBD1. In germline, CDR1 is SNHLY, CDR2 FYNNEI. V shed 7 bases, J shed 3 bases, and the junction held 26 bases outside the gene matches. The CDR3 spans 21 residues. The CDR3 spells CASTFAVYPGTGGFGDYEQYF. CDR3 coding DNA: TGTGCCAGCACCTTCGCCGTCTATCCCGGGACAGGGGGATTCGGTGACTACGAGCAGTACTTC.

A note on this clone: Its ends do not fully match the called genes, so a read error is possible. The rearrangement links TRBV3-1 (or the pseudogene TRBV3-2) to TRBJ2-7; a weak D match, TRBD1 (6 bases). Per the germline V gene, CDR1 is LGHDT and CDR2 is YNNKEL (reference sequence). The length of the CDR3 is 15 residues. The CDR3 bases are TGTGCCAGCAGCCAAGATCCAACAGGGACGGGCCGTAGGCTCTTC. Translating gives CASSQDPTGTGRRLF.

This chain links TRBV2 with TRBJ1-1; D is ambiguous. Germline-derived CDR1 and CDR2 are SNHLY and FYNNEI. V lost 7 bases and J lost 4, with 13 bases in between. The CDR3 has 13 amino acids. The CDR3 reads CASTGDGITEAFF. CDR3 DNA: TGTGCCAGCACCGGCGACGGGATCACTGAAGCTTTCTTT.

The chain recombines TRBV12-3 or TRBV12-4 with TRBJ1-2, with a weak D call TRBD1 (6 bases). The V and J ends lost 4 bases and 6 bases respectively, with 6 bases between them. This CDR3 contains 11 residues. This CDR3 is CASSSGDGYTF. The CDR3 coding sequence is TGTGCCAGCAGTTCAGGGGATGGCTACACCTTC.

The chain combines TRBV5-5 with TRBJ2-7, with a possible D match to TRBD1 (5 bases). The CDR3 contains 18 residues. Per the germline V gene, CDR1 is SGHKS and CDR2 is YYEKEE (reference sequence). V was shortened by 4 bases and J by 6 bases, with 29 bases between the two germline ends. This chain's CDR3 is CASSALIPTGLVRSEQYF. The CDR3 DNA reads TGTGCCAGCAGCGCGCTAATCCCAACAGGTTTGGTCAGGAGCGAGCAGTACTTC.

This chain links TRBV27 with TRBJ2-3; D gene ambiguous. Germline CDR1 MNHEY, CDR2 SMNVEV (reference sequence). This CDR3 contains 15 residues. V dropped 4 bases and J dropped 1 base, with 12 bases sitting between them. The CDR3 coding sequence is TGTGCCAGCAGTTCAGTTTGGCTGGGCACAGATACGCAGTATTTT. Translated, it gives CASSSVWLGTDTQYF.